These 9 T cell receptor beta chains were sequenced from one sample in a study of blood T cell repertoires in COVID-19. TCRdb keeps only in-frame clones here, not all; method: immunoSEQ multiplex PCR. This sample has roughly 250,000 clones, with 82% found just once. The sequencing input was peripheral blood. The origin of the receptors is an elderly woman with active or convalescent COVID-19.

The chain couples TRBV27 to TRBJ2-7; 7 bases match TRBD1. The CDR3 contains 14 residues. Germline V gene lookup returns CDR1 MNHEY and CDR2 SMNVEV (reference sequence). Unmatched junction bases numbered 8, after V lost 9 bases and J lost 0 bases. The DNA of the CDR3 is TGTGCCAGTTCTACCGGGGACAGCTCCTACGAGCAGTACTTC. This translates into CASSTGDSSYEQYF.

This chain connects TRBV5-1 to TRBJ1-1; unclear D gene. Germline CDR1 SGHRS, CDR2 YFSETQ. Trimming stripped 3 bases from V and 6 bases from J, with 18 bases between. The CDR3 consists of 15 residues. The CDR3: CASSSVVGLGAEAFF. DNA for the CDR3: TGCGCCAGCAGCTCCGTGGTGGGTTTGGGCGCTGAAGCTTTCTTT.

The chain has TRBV20-1 and TRBJ1-6, with unresolved D. CDR1 DFQATT and CDR2 SNEGSKA come from the germline V gene (reference sequence). The CDR3 covers 11 residues. V gave up 5 bases and J gave up 6 bases, with 5 bases separating them. CDR3 nucleotides: TGCAGTGCTCAATTTAATTCACCCCTCCACTTT. Translation: CSAQFNSPLHF.

The chain recombines TRBV4-1 with TRBJ2-7; 7 bases are shared with TRBD1. With 0 bases clipped from V and 6 bases from J, the junction kept 5 bases outside the gene matches. This CDR3 is 14 amino acids long. Germline CDR1 and CDR2: MGHRA and YSYEKL. The CDR3 sequence is CASSQDRAGGEQYF. The CDR3 region has the DNA TGCGCCAGCAGCCAAGATCGGGCAGGGGGCGAGCAGTACTTC.

This rearrangement joins TRBV6-5 to TRBJ1-1, with D uncertain. This CDR3 is built from 13 residues. The V and J ends lost 7 bases and 6 bases respectively, with 15 bases between them. The germline V gene encodes CDR1 MNHEY and CDR2 SVGAGI. CDR3 sequence reads: CASNGNVAAEAFF. DNA of the CDR3: TGTGCCAGCAATGGAAACGTGGCGGCTGAAGCTTTCTTT.

V gene TRBV30 combines with J gene TRBJ2-3; 9 bases agree with TRBD2. Germline trimming cut 1 base from V and 1 base from J; bases unmatched to any gene: 6. The germline gives CDR1 GTSNPN, CDR2 SVGIG (reference sequence). The CDR3 contains 16 residues. The CDR3 bases are TGTGCCTGGAGTGGGGGCGGGGGGGCCGGCACAGATACGCAGTATTTT. Residues: CAWSGGGGAGTDTQYF.

The chain carries TRBV29-1 and TRBJ2-1; the D is unclear. This CDR3 comprises 14 residues. In germline, CDR1 is SQVTM, CDR2 ANQGSEA. V was trimmed by 3 bases and J by 4 bases, leaving 13 bases between them. CDR3 DNA sequence: TGCAGCGTTGAGAGTCCAAGTCGGTACAATGAGCAGTTCTTC. This translates into CSVESPSRYNEQFF.

This clone appeared a single time. The CDR3 reads CSASAGTGEYNEQFF. The CDR3, as DNA: TGCAGTGCTAGTGCCGGGACAGGGGAATACAATGAGCAGTTCTTC. The chain recombines TRBV20-1 with TRBJ2-1; 10 bases align to TRBD1. CDR1 and CDR2 (germline): DFQATT, SNEGSKA (reference sequence). The CDR3 runs 15 residues. Trimming took 3 bases from V and 4 from J; bases not matched to a gene: 6.

This clone was seen a few times. V gene TRBV2 combines with J gene TRBJ1-5, with TRBD1 matching over 8 bases. The trim removed 9 bases at V and 3 bases at J, leaving 7 bases unmatched. CDR1 is SNHLY and CDR2 is FYNNEI in the germline V gene. The CDR3 runs to 14 residues. The CDR3 nucleotides are TGTGCCAGTAAGGGACAGGTGATCAATCAGCCCCAGCATTTT. This encodes CASKGQVINQPQHF.